The present T cell receptor beta chain was sequenced within a study of blood T cell repertoires in COVID-19. Across the study: Both acute and convalescent COVID-19 samples were obtained from the United States, Italy and Spain. Nucleic acid was either cDNA or gDNA, and it came from T cells, B-cell-depleted T cells, or PBMCs.

The CDR3 totals 16 residues. V was clipped by 2 bases and J by 6 bases, with 17 bases between them. Germline CDR1 and CDR2: KGHSH and LQKENI. Study processing details: Researchers report that nucleated cell counts were estimated from reference gene primer amplification. Measured with immunoSEQ multiplex PCR; TCRdb has only the in-frame clones, and not every one. For V, J and clone size, that table is used; D and trimming come from the DNA. The sample yields roughly 250,000 clones, roughly 82% seen once. This clonotype was obtained from an elderly woman with active or convalescent COVID-19. The rearrangement uses TRBV18 and TRBJ1-5; D is possibly TRBD1 (6 bases). Sequenced material: peripheral blood. In nucleotides, the CDR3 is TGTGCCAGCTCACCATCTATCAGGGGATCGGGTCAGCCCCAGCATTTT. It translates to CASSPSIRGSGQPQHF.